The rows below give T cell receptor beta chains drawn from one sample of a study of a mutant IDH1 vaccine in newly diagnosed glioma. For these TCRs, the target antigens are not known. Libraries were prepared by immunoSEQ multiplex PCR; TCRdb keeps only in-frame clonotypes and omits some of them. Of around 24,000 clones listed, roughly 78% were seen once; the top ten hold roughly 8%. The sample here was PBMCs, taken from a glioma patient whose treatment included an IDH1 peptide vaccine. Receptors were obtained from a man aged 40-55 years with glioma. Both conserved end residues are part of each CDR3. A D gene is named only where the DNA matches it firmly. Size values are once, few and many counts, or a class for expanded clones, and some rows have none.

j_gene: TRBJ1-6; abundance: NA; d_gene: NA; v_gene: TRBV14; CDR3aa: CASSQLRDQGSPLHF; CDR3nt: TGTGCCAGCAGCCAGCTACGGGACCAAGGATCACCCCTCCACTTT
j_gene: TRBJ1-6; abundance: NA; d_gene: NA; v_gene: TRBV10-3; CDR3aa: CAISLQGDNSPLHF; CDR3nt: TGTGCCATCAGCCTACAGGGAGATAATTCACCCCTCCACTTT
j_gene: TRBJ2-2; abundance: NA; d_gene: TRBD2; v_gene: TRBV5-5; CDR3aa: CASSLLGSSGRNTGELFF; CDR3nt: TGTGCCAGCAGCTTGCTTGGGTCTAGCGGGCGGAACACCGGGGAGCTGTTTTTT
j_gene: TRBJ2-5; abundance: NA; d_gene: NA; v_gene: TRBV11-3; CDR3aa: CASSLRTDQETQYF; CDR3nt: TGTGCCAGCAGCTTAAGGACAGACCAAGAGACCCAGTACTTC
j_gene: TRBJ1-2; abundance: NA; d_gene: NA; v_gene: TRBV5-4; CDR3aa: CASSFRGRANYGYTF; CDR3nt: TGTGCCAGCAGCTTCCGGGGCAGGGCTAACTATGGCTACACCTTC
j_gene: TRBJ2-1; abundance: NA; d_gene: NA; v_gene: TRBV5-1; CDR3aa: CASSKAEGGPYNEQFF; CDR3nt: TGCGCCAGCAGCAAAGCAGAGGGAGGCCCCTACAATGAGCAGTTCTTC
j_gene: TRBJ2-7; abundance: NA; d_gene: TRBD2; v_gene: TRBV5-1; CDR3aa: CASSIGLAASLLSSYEQYF; CDR3nt: TGCGCCAGCAGCATCGGACTAGCGGCTTCCCTCCTAAGCTCCTACGAGCAGTACTTC
j_gene: TRBJ2-5; abundance: NA; d_gene: TRBD2; v_gene: TRBV19; CDR3aa: CASSILAGPQETQYF; CDR3nt: TGTGCCAGTAGTATCCTAGCGGGACCCCAAGAGACCCAGTACTTC
j_gene: TRBJ1-2; abundance: NA; d_gene: TRBD1; v_gene: TRBV15; CDR3aa: CATSRGTELSYGYTF; CDR3nt: TGTGCCACCAGCAGGGGGACAGAGCTTAGCTATGGCTACACCTTC
j_gene: TRBJ1-4; abundance: NA; d_gene: TRBD1; v_gene: TRBV5-4; CDR3aa: CASSPGQGTWSEKLFF; CDR3nt: TGTGCCAGCAGTCCGGGACAGGGAACGTGGAGTGAAAAACTGTTTTTT
j_gene: TRBJ1-4; abundance: NA; d_gene: NA; v_gene: TRBV6-6; CDR3aa: CASSYGATNEKLFF; CDR3nt: TGTGCCAGCAGTTACGGGGCAACTAATGAAAAACTGTTTTTT
j_gene: TRBJ1-2; abundance: few; d_gene: TRBD1; v_gene: TRBV6-5; CDR3aa: CASSQGVGYTF; CDR3nt: TGTGCCAGCAGCCAGGGGGTTGGCTACACCTTC
j_gene: TRBJ2-7; abundance: NA; d_gene: NA; v_gene: TRBV6-1; CDR3aa: CASKEWGRAYEQYF; CDR3nt: TGTGCCAGCAAGGAGTGGGGACGAGCCTACGAGCAGTACTTC
j_gene: TRBJ1-2; abundance: NA; d_gene: NA; v_gene: TRBV5-5; CDR3aa: CASSWEVVGYGYTF; CDR3nt: TGTGCCAGCAGCTGGGAGGTAGTCGGCTATGGCTACACCTTC
j_gene: TRBJ1-2; abundance: NA; d_gene: TRBD1; v_gene: TRBV7-2; CDR3aa: CASSPDRGRRNYGYTF; CDR3nt: TGTGCCAGCAGCCCCGACAGGGGGCGAAGAAACTATGGCTACACCTTC
j_gene: TRBJ1-1; abundance: NA; d_gene: NA; v_gene: TRBV5-1; CDR3aa: CASSSRVGGNTEAFF; CDR3nt: TGCGCCAGCAGCTCTCGTGTGGGGGGGAACACTGAAGCTTTCTTT
j_gene: TRBJ2-1; abundance: few; d_gene: TRBD2; v_gene: TRBV29-1; CDR3aa: CSGLKPLAGVHEQFF; CDR3nt: TGCAGCGGCCTCAAGCCCCTAGCGGGAGTTCATGAGCAGTTCTTC
j_gene: TRBJ2-1; abundance: NA; d_gene: TRBD2; v_gene: TRBV7-9; CDR3aa: CASSFGSGREGNEQFF; CDR3nt: TGTGCCAGCAGCTTCGGGAGCGGGAGAGAGGGCAATGAGCAGTTCTTC
j_gene: TRBJ2-7; abundance: NA; d_gene: NA; v_gene: TRBV18; CDR3aa: CASSPDGGGYEQYF; CDR3nt: TGTGCCAGCTCACCCGATGGGGGTGGTTACGAGCAGTACTTC
j_gene: TRBJ2-5; abundance: NA; d_gene: TRBD2; v_gene: TRBV2; CDR3aa: CASKSSGSRSETQYF; CDR3nt: TGTGCCAGCAAGTCTAGCGGGAGTAGGTCAGAGACCCAGTACTTC
j_gene: TRBJ2-1; abundance: NA; d_gene: TRBD2; v_gene: TRBV2; CDR3aa: CASVPREGPNEQFF; CDR3nt: TGTGCCAGCGTCCCTAGGGAGGGACCCAATGAGCAGTTCTTC
j_gene: TRBJ1-2; abundance: NA; d_gene: TRBD1; v_gene: TRBV27; CDR3aa: CASSPGGQTYGYTF; CDR3nt: TGTGCCAGCAGTCCAGGGGGACAGACCTATGGCTACACCTTC
j_gene: TRBJ2-1; abundance: NA; d_gene: NA; v_gene: TRBV7-9; CDR3aa: CASSDHREGVYNEQFF; CDR3nt: TGTGCCAGCAGCGATCACAGGGAGGGGGTCTACAATGAGCAGTTCTTC
j_gene: TRBJ2-1; abundance: NA; d_gene: TRBD2; v_gene: TRBV4-2; CDR3aa: CASSQDSVGLAAYNEQFF; CDR3nt: TGTGCCAGCAGCCAAGATTCGGTGGGACTAGCGGCATACAATGAGCAGTTCTTC
j_gene: TRBJ2-7; abundance: NA; d_gene: TRBD1; v_gene: TRBV6-5; CDR3aa: CASSSPGQGTGEQYF; CDR3nt: TGTGCCAGCAGTTCCCCGGGACAGGGGACCGGCGAGCAGTACTTC